The source of this TCR beta chain is a study of CD8 T cells in ankylosing spondylitis. Study outcomes and limitations: Reportedly, disease-linked clones are significantly enriched in ankylosing spondylitis patients' matched synovial fluid. A CD8+ phenotype characterized the disease-linked clones, which were relatively rare in peripheral blood. It appeared that ankylosing spondylitis blood was characterized by a TCR beta motif of eight highly homologous variants. Earlier authors reported some of these motif variants in reactive arthritis synovial fluid and blood.

Details on this clonotype: Antigen unknown.

Germline V gene lookup returns CDR1 SGHRS and CDR2 YFSETQ. Trimming took off 0 bases at V and 6 bases at J, with 13 bases between the two ends. The CDR3 loop spans 15 amino acids. With molecular barcodes, quantitative 5'-RACE was used to make the TCR beta libraries. MiXCR, run by TCRdb on the 5' RACE reads, gives a single entry per CDR3 protein. The sample records approximately 440,000 distinct CDR3 sequences, 17% being singletons. This chain uses TRBV5-1 with TRBJ2-4, with a possible D match to TRBD1 (6 bases). The receptor was derived from a male donor with ankylosing spondylitis. The sample was blood, either unsorted or a sorted T cell fraction (not recorded which). In DNA form, the CDR3 reads TGCGCCAGCAGCTTGGCAGGGGCGTGGGGAAACATTCAGTACTTC. Amino acid sequence: CASSLAGAWGNIQYF.